The rows below give T cell receptor beta chains drawn from one sample of a study of type 1 regulatory T cells. No antigens are known for them. Using its own MiXCR run on the reads, TCRdb lists one record per CDR3 protein. The data hold about 68,000 distinct CDR3 sequences, with about 69% observed a single time. Sequenced material: cultured T cells, either the whole culture or a sorted T cell fraction (not recorded which). The origin of the receptors is a human donor in good health. The CDR3 runs from the conserved cysteine through the conserved F or W. D genes are given only for firm matches. The size field is filled for only some rows; it gives once, few, many or a size class.

D gene: TRBD2; V gene: TRBV25-1; clone size: .; J gene: TRBJ2-1; CDR3 DNA: TGTGCCAGCAGCCTAGCGGGCTCCTACAATGAGCAGTTCTTC; CDR3 protein: CASSLAGSYNEQFF
D gene: .; V gene: TRBV18; clone size: .; J gene: TRBJ2-3; CDR3 DNA: TGTGCCAGCTCACCTCACAAGGGGAACACAGATACGCAGTATTTT; CDR3 protein: CASSPHKGNTDTQYF
D gene: TRBD2; V gene: TRBV4-3; clone size: .; J gene: TRBJ2-7; CDR3 DNA: TGCGCCAGCAGCCAAGCAAGTGGGACTAGGATCCACGAGCAGTACTTC; CDR3 protein: CASSQASGTRIHEQYF
D gene: .; V gene: TRBV28; clone size: .; J gene: TRBJ2-3; CDR3 DNA: TGTGCCAGCAGCCCCGCCCCGGGAGTAATGGACACAGATACGCAGTATTTT; CDR3 protein: CASSPAPGVMDTDTQYF
D gene: .; V gene: TRBV2; clone size: few; J gene: TRBJ2-2; CDR3 DNA: TGTGCCAGCAGTGCGGGAGAAACCGGGGAGCTGTTTTTT; CDR3 protein: CASSAGETGELFF
D gene: .; V gene: TRBV12-3/TRBV12-4; clone size: .; J gene: TRBJ2-5; CDR3 DNA: TGTGCCAGCAGTTTTACCGCGCAAGAGACCCAGTACTTC; CDR3 protein: CASSFTAQETQYF
D gene: .; V gene: TRBV25-1; clone size: .; J gene: TRBJ1-2; CDR3 DNA: TGTGCCAGCAGTGCCTCCGGCGTCGGAGGCGGCTACACCTTC; CDR3 protein: CASSASGVGGGYTF
D gene: .; V gene: TRBV5-4; clone size: .; J gene: TRBJ2-5; CDR3 DNA: TGTGCCAGCAGCTTGGGGGGCGGTGGAGGGGAGACCCAGTACTTC; CDR3 protein: CASSLGGGGGETQYF
D gene: TRBD2; V gene: TRBV20-1; clone size: .; J gene: TRBJ2-7; CDR3 DNA: TGCAGTGCTATCCCCTCAACTAGCGTAGTTTCCTACGAGCAGTACTTC; CDR3 protein: CSAIPSTSVVSYEQYF
D gene: .; V gene: TRBV9; clone size: few; J gene: TRBJ2-1; CDR3 DNA: TGTGCCAGCAGCGGGAGGGAGAGTTCCTACAATGAGCAGTTCTTC; CDR3 protein: CASSGRESSYNEQFF
D gene: TRBD1; V gene: TRBV6-1; clone size: .; J gene: TRBJ2-5; CDR3 DNA: TGTGCCAGCAGCGGGACAGTCCAAGAGACCCAGTACTTC; CDR3 protein: CASSGTVQETQYF
D gene: .; V gene: TRBV4-1; clone size: once; J gene: TRBJ2-2; CDR3 DNA: TGCGCCAGCAGCCAACATACTGGCCGGGACACAACTCACGGGGAGCTGTTTTTT; CDR3 protein: CASSQHTGRDTTHGELFF
D gene: .; V gene: TRBV29-1; clone size: once; J gene: TRBJ1-3; CDR3 DNA: TGCAGCGTTGGTAATCCGGATACTTATTCTGGAAACACCATATATTTT; CDR3 protein: CSVGNPDTYSGNTIYF
D gene: .; V gene: TRBV6-5; clone size: .; J gene: TRBJ2-1; CDR3 DNA: TGTGCCAGCAGCCCGACCTTTTGGGACCGCTCCTACAATGAGCAGTTCTTC; CDR3 protein: CASSPTFWDRSYNEQFF
D gene: .; V gene: TRBV7-8; clone size: .; J gene: TRBJ2-3; CDR3 DNA: TGTGCCAGCAGCACAGGACAGACTCCCCCAGATACGCAGTATTTT; CDR3 protein: CASSTGQTPPDTQYF
D gene: .; V gene: TRBV11-1; clone size: .; J gene: TRBJ1-1; CDR3 DNA: TGTGCTAGCAACCGGGGACGGCCCAACACTGAAGCTTTCTTT; CDR3 protein: CASNRGRPNTEAFF
D gene: .; V gene: TRBV20-1; clone size: few; J gene: TRBJ2-3; CDR3 DNA: TGCAGTGCCCTCTTCCTTGAGGGAGGAGATACGCAGTATTTT; CDR3 protein: CSALFLEGGDTQYF
D gene: TRBD2; V gene: TRBV12-3/TRBV12-4; clone size: once; J gene: TRBJ2-6; CDR3 DNA: TGTGCCAGCAGTTTCGGCGGGAGGGCCAGATGGTCTGGGGCCAACGTCCTGACTTTC; CDR3 protein: CASSFGGRARWSGANVLTF
D gene: .; V gene: TRBV6-6; clone size: once; J gene: TRBJ1-1; CDR3 DNA: TGTGCCAGCAGTTCACGCGGAGACACTGAAGCTTTCTTT; CDR3 protein: CASSSRGDTEAFF
D gene: .; V gene: TRBV25-1; clone size: .; J gene: TRBJ1-2; CDR3 DNA: TGTGCCAGCAGTGAGCAGACCGGGCTGGGCTACACCTTC; CDR3 protein: CASSEQTGLGYTF
D gene: .; V gene: TRBV20-1; clone size: few; J gene: TRBJ2-1; CDR3 DNA: TGCAGTGCTAGATGGGGGAGCAGAAATGAGCAGTTCTTC; CDR3 protein: CSARWGSRNEQFF
D gene: .; V gene: TRBV20-1; clone size: .; J gene: TRBJ2-1; CDR3 DNA: TGCAGTGCTCGTAAGGTAGCGAGGTCCTACAATGAGCAGTTCTTC; CDR3 protein: CSARKVARSYNEQFF
D gene: .; V gene: TRBV5-1; clone size: few; J gene: TRBJ1-5; CDR3 DNA: TGCGCCAGCAGCCTTTCGCCAGGGACCAATCAGCCCCAGCATTTT; CDR3 protein: CASSLSPGTNQPQHF
D gene: .; V gene: TRBV29-1; clone size: .; J gene: TRBJ1-1; CDR3 DNA: TGCAGCGTTGGGACAGTGGGGGAACACACTGAAGCTTTCTTT; CDR3 protein: CSVGTVGEHTEAFF
D gene: TRBD1; V gene: TRBV5-1; clone size: once; J gene: TRBJ1-3; CDR3 DNA: TGCGCCAGCACCCCCCTGACAGGGAGAGGAAACACCATATATTTT; CDR3 protein: CASTPLTGRGNTIYF
D gene: TRBD1; V gene: TRBV19; clone size: .; J gene: TRBJ2-1; CDR3 DNA: TGTGCCAGTAGTTACACCGCAGGGGGTTACAATGAGCAGTTCTTC; CDR3 protein: CASSYTAGGYNEQFF
D gene: .; V gene: TRBV6-2/TRBV6-3; clone size: .; J gene: TRBJ2-2; CDR3 DNA: TGTGCCAGCAGTTACTCGGGCTTCACCGGGGAGCTGTTTTTT; CDR3 protein: CASSYSGFTGELFF
D gene: .; V gene: TRBV12-3/TRBV12-4; clone size: .; J gene: TRBJ1-2; CDR3 DNA: TGTGCCAGCAGTTTAGGTTCTTCGACGGGGGGTGGCTACACCTTC; CDR3 protein: CASSLGSSTGGGYTF
D gene: .; V gene: TRBV2; clone size: .; J gene: TRBJ2-5; CDR3 DNA: TGTGCCAGCAGTAATTCGGAGACCCAGTACTTC; CDR3 protein: CASSNSETQYF
D gene: .; V gene: TRBV5-1; clone size: .; J gene: TRBJ1-4; CDR3 DNA: TGCGCCAGCAGCTTGGAGCCCTTTAATGAAAAACTGTTTTTT; CDR3 protein: CASSLEPFNEKLFF
D gene: .; V gene: TRBV27; clone size: .; J gene: TRBJ2-3; CDR3 DNA: TGTGCCAGCAGGTCCTACAACACAGATACGCAGTATTTT; CDR3 protein: CASRSYNTDTQYF
D gene: .; V gene: TRBV12-3/TRBV12-4; clone size: .; J gene: TRBJ2-3; CDR3 DNA: TGTGCCAGCAGTTTTCAGGGGTTGTCAGATACGCAGTATTTT; CDR3 protein: CASSFQGLSDTQYF
D gene: .; V gene: TRBV5-1; clone size: .; J gene: TRBJ1-2; CDR3 DNA: TGCGCCAGCAAGCCCACCGGGTCCCAGGGCGGCTACACCTTC; CDR3 protein: CASKPTGSQGGYTF
D gene: .; V gene: TRBV2; clone size: .; J gene: TRBJ1-2; CDR3 DNA: TGTGCCACCCAAATGATAGGGAACGACTATGGCTACACCTTC; CDR3 protein: CATQMIGNDYGYTF
D gene: TRBD1; V gene: TRBV7-6; clone size: .; J gene: TRBJ2-1; CDR3 DNA: TGTGCCAGCAGCTTAGGGCAGGGGGTGATGGAGCAGTTCTTC; CDR3 protein: CASSLGQGVMEQFF
D gene: TRBD2; V gene: TRBV7-9; clone size: once; J gene: TRBJ2-1; CDR3 DNA: TGTGCCAGCAGCTTACTAAGCGGGACCTACAATGAGCAGTTCTTC; CDR3 protein: CASSLLSGTYNEQFF
D gene: .; V gene: TRBV3-1; clone size: .; J gene: TRBJ1-2; CDR3 DNA: TGTGCCAGCAGCCAAGTGGCGAAGGGGATTGACTATGGCTACACCTTC; CDR3 protein: CASSQVAKGIDYGYTF
D gene: .; V gene: TRBV15; clone size: .; J gene: TRBJ2-2; CDR3 DNA: TGTGCCACCAGCAGAGTCCGGACAACGAACACCGGGGAGCTGTTTTTT; CDR3 protein: CATSRVRTTNTGELFF
D gene: .; V gene: TRBV7-9; clone size: .; J gene: TRBJ2-5; CDR3 DNA: TGTGCCAGCAGCGTACACAGGGATCAGGGGACCCAGTACTTC; CDR3 protein: CASSVHRDQGTQYF
D gene: TRBD2; V gene: TRBV12-3/TRBV12-4; clone size: .; J gene: TRBJ2-7; CDR3 DNA: TGTGCCAGCAGTTTAATTAGCGGGAATCCGAGGGAGCAGTACTTC; CDR3 protein: CASSLISGNPREQYF
D gene: .; V gene: TRBV2; clone size: .; J gene: TRBJ1-1; CDR3 DNA: TGTGCCAGCAGTGGGAACAGGGACATAGCTTTCTTT; CDR3 protein: CASSGNRDIAFF
D gene: .; V gene: TRBV20-1; clone size: many; J gene: TRBJ2-7; CDR3 DNA: TGCAGTGCTAGCGAGGGGTTAAACTACGAGCAGTACTTC; CDR3 protein: CSASEGLNYEQYF
D gene: .; V gene: TRBV6-2/TRBV6-3; clone size: .; J gene: TRBJ2-7; CDR3 DNA: TGTGCCAGCAGTTTGGGCCGGTCCTACGAGCAGTACTTC; CDR3 protein: CASSLGRSYEQYF
D gene: .; V gene: TRBV20-1; clone size: few; J gene: TRBJ2-5; CDR3 DNA: TGCAGTGCTAGGTCGCGTAAGGACCAAGAGACCCAGTACTTC; CDR3 protein: CSARSRKDQETQYF
D gene: TRBD1; V gene: TRBV20-1; clone size: .; J gene: TRBJ2-5; CDR3 DNA: TGCAGTGCTAGAGATGGTCGGACAGGGGTAGAGACCCAGTACTTC; CDR3 protein: CSARDGRTGVETQYF
D gene: .; V gene: TRBV20-1; clone size: .; J gene: TRBJ1-4; CDR3 DNA: TGCAGTGCCACAATGGGATCAGTATTCACTGAAAAACTGTTTTTT; CDR3 protein: CSATMGSVFTEKLFF
D gene: TRBD2; V gene: TRBV10-3; clone size: few; J gene: TRBJ2-7; CDR3 DNA: TGTGCCATCAGGACTAGCGGGAGGGAACTCGAGCAGTACTTC; CDR3 protein: CAIRTSGRELEQYF
D gene: .; V gene: TRBV19; clone size: few; J gene: TRBJ2-3; CDR3 DNA: TGTGCCAGTAGTATAGATCGGGCGCAGGCCACAGATACGCAGTATTTT; CDR3 protein: CASSIDRAQATDTQYF
D gene: TRBD2; V gene: TRBV7-3; clone size: .; J gene: TRBJ2-1; CDR3 DNA: TGTGCCAGCAGCTCAACTAGCGGGGGATACAATGAGCAGTTCTTC; CDR3 protein: CASSSTSGGYNEQFF